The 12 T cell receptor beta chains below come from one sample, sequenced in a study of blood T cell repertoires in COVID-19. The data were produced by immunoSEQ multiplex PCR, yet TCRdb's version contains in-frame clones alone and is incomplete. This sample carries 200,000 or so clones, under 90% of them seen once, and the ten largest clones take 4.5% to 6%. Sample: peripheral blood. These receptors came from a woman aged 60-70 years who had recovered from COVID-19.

CDR3 sequence reads: CAWSTRGVVNEQFF. The CDR3 DNA sequence: TGTGCCTGGAGTACCCGGGGGGTAGTCAATGAGCAGTTCTTC. The V gene is TRBV30, the J gene TRBJ2-1; 7 bases line up with TRBD2. The germline V gene has CDR1 GTSNPN and CDR2 SVGIG (reference sequence). The V and J ends lost 2 bases and 6 bases, in that order; junction bases with no gene match: 7. The CDR3 extends over 14 amino acids.

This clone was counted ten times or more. The CDR3 reads CASSASGGPLNEQFF. The CDR3, as DNA: TGTGCCAGCAGCGCGAGCGGGGGGCCCCTGAATGAGCAGTTCTTC. The chain links TRBV5-4 to TRBJ2-1, with 9 bases aligning to TRBD2. From germline, CDR1 is SGHNT and CDR2 YYREEE (reference sequence). V shed 4 bases and J 7 bases; nucleotides not matched to a gene: 9. CDR3 size: 15 residues.

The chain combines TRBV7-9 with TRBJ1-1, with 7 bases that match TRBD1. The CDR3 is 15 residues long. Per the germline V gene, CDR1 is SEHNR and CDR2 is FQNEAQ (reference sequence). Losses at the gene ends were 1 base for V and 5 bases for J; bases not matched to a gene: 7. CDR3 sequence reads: CASSLGQGVWTEAFF. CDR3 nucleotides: TGTGCCAGCAGCTTAGGGCAGGGGGTCTGGACTGAAGCTTTCTTT.

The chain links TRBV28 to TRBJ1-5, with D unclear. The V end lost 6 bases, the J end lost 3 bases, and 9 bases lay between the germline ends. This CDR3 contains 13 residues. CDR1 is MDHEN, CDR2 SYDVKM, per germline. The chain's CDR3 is CASRDDNNQPQHF. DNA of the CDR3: TGTGCCAGCAGGGATGACAACAATCAGCCCCAGCATTTT.

The CDR3 region is CASRVGSTDTQYF. CDR3 DNA: TGCGCCAGCAGGGTGGGCAGCACAGATACGCAGTATTTT. The rearrangement links TRBV5-1 to TRBJ2-3; D unresolved. The V gene's germline CDR1 is SGHRS and CDR2 YFSETQ. The V gene lost 5 bases and the J gene lost 0 bases, with 7 bases spanning the gap. The CDR3 extends over 13 amino acids.

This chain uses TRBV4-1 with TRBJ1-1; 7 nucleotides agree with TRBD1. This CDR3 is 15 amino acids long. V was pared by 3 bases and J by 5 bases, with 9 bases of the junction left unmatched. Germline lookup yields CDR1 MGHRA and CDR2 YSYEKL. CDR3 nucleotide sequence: TGCGCCAGCAGCCACCCACAGGGGTTAGGTACTGAAGCTTTCTTT. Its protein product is CASSHPQGLGTEAFF.

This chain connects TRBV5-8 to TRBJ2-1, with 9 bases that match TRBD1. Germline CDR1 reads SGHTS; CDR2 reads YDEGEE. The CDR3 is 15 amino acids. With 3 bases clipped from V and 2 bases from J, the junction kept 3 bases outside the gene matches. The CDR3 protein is CASSYGTGTYNEQFF. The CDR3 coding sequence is TGTGCCAGCAGCTACGGGACAGGGACCTACAATGAGCAGTTCTTC.

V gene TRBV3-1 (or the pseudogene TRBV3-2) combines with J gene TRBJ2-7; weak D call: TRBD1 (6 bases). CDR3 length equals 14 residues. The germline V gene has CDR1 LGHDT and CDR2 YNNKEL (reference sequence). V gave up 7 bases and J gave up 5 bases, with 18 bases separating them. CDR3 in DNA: TGTGCCAGCACCTTGGGACACCAACTCCACGAGCAGTACTTC. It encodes CASTLGHQLHEQYF.

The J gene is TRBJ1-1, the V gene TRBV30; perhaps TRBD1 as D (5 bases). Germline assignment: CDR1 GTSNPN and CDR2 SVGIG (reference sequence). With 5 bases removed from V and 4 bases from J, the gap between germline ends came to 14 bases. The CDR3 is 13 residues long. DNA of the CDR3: TGTGCCTGGGGAGGGGAGTGGACCACTGAAGCTTTCTTT. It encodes CAWGGEWTTEAFF.

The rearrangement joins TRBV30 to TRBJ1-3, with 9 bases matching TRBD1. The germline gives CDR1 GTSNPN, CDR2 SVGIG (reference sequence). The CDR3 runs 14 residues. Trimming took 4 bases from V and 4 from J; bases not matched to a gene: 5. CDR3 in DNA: TGTGCCTGGAACTACAGGGGGCAAGGAAACACCATATATTTT. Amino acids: CAWNYRGQGNTIYF.

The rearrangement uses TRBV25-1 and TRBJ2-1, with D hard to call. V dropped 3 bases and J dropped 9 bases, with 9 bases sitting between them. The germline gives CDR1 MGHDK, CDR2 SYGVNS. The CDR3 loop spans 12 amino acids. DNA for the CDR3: TGTGCCAGCAGTGATTTACCGGGTGAGCAGTTCTTC. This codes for CASSDLPGEQFF.

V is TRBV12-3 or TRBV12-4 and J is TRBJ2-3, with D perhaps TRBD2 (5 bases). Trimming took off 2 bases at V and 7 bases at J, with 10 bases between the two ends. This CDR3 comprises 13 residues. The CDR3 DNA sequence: TGTGCCAGCAGTTTACTAGCTTCCTATACGCAGTATTTT. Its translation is CASSLLASYTQYF.